This T cell receptor beta chain was obtained from a study of PD-1 blockade in classical Hodgkin lymphoma (TCRdb year 2020). About the full investigation: Nivolumab dosing was 3 mg/kg intravenously every 2 weeks, continuing until either disease progression or unacceptable toxicity. A peripheral blood immune signature of response to PD-1 blockade in classical Hodgkin lymphoma was defined using TCR beta sequencing and CyTOF.

The Qiagen DNeasy kit was used to extract genomic DNA both from unsorted PBMCs and from the negatively selected CD4+ and CD8+ fractions. Amplification of TCR beta CDR3 regions was done by immunoSEQ multiplex PCR with primers that anneal to V and J segments. A synthetic immune receptor repertoire was used to minimize amplification bias, and any residual bias was removed computationally once sequencing was done. Per the original workflow: Custom Python scripts were used to quantify repertoire diversity as the Shannon entropy index. Unsorted, CD4+ and CD8+ repertoires were analyzed separately, except in combined analyses where CD4+ and CD8+ sequences were merged in silico. A clone was considered expanded if an increase in frequency of at least 2-fold after treatment relative to C1D1 was found, and a pseudocount of 0.5 was applied to clones undetected at baseline. Singleton clones were defined as clones with 0 or 1 copy at C1D1, and non-singleton clones were defined as clones with 2 or more copies. Clones expanded in unsorted samples were labelled as CD4+, CD8+ or unknown by matching protein sequences in sorted samples from the same patient. Wilcoxon tests were applied to paired samples to test diversity changes from C1D1 to C4D1. In TCRdb, the immuneACCESS table is reduced to in-frame sequences with V and J assigned. These tables do not hold every clone; where another copy was compared, an unresolved V gene accounts for under half, and the others remain unexplained. V and J calls and clone size are those listed in that table; D and trimming were worked out from the DNA. Present in this sample are fewer than 50,000 clones, about 85% of which were seen just once. The ten largest account for 5% to 6.5% of the sample.

Regarding this clone: Its antigen is still unknown. Within one base of it there is no much larger clone, and no base qualities were kept.

Explained via the paper, the time point label denotes: cycle 2 day 1 (C2D1) of nivolumab. Every trial patient had relapsed following autologous stem cell transplantation, and prior brentuximab vedotin exposure was what differed among cohorts A, B and C. A total of under 70 patients with relapsed/refractory classical Hodgkin lymphoma made up the trial cohort, and each patient's best overall response was complete response, partial response or progressive disease. Single-agent nivolumab was administered to trial patients in the multi-cohort phase II CheckMate 205 trial. Best overall response was determined by an independent review committee according to the 2007 International Working Group response criteria. PBMCs from the trial were collected at three points: immediately before nivolumab initiation (C1D1), and during therapy at cycle 2 day 1 and cycle 4 day 1. Peripheral blood was collected in 8 mL Vacutainer Cell Preparation Tubes, from which PBMCs were isolated by centrifugation and then cryopreserved.

The CDR3, cysteine through phenylalanine, is 14 amino acids long. Just CDR3 DNA is preserved here, 42 bases in frame from base 1. For CDR1 and CDR2, the germline V gene (reference sequence) lists LNHDA and SQIVND. Relative to germline, V is 6 bases shorter and J is 3 bases shorter, with 15 bases between their ends. Here is what the overall study found, with its caveats: Baseline TCR diversity was reported to be lower in newly diagnosed patients than in healthy donors, and even lower in relapsed/refractory patients. The study was restricted to a single clinical trial cohort, and the causes of repertoire differences, possibly disease activity or prior therapy, were left undefined. Diversity was lower in patients who began nivolumab less than 1 year after ASCT, so these patients were left out of later analyses to avoid confounding by immune reconstitution. CD4+ but not CD8+ TCR diversity rose significantly by C4D1 (p=0.0027 vs p=0.16), most apparent in complete responders (p=0.02). Trial patients achieving complete response had baseline diversity similar to newly diagnosed patients, whereas partial responders and progressors had significantly lower diversity.

The sample here was peripheral blood mononuclear cells (PBMCs), taken before the second cycle of nivolumab. Rearrangement joined TRBV19 to TRBJ2-7; a tentative D call is TRBD1 (7 bases match). The source of this sequence is a human donor with classical Hodgkin lymphoma. The CDR3 has the sequence CASRSAGQIYEQYF. The sequence in DNA is TGTGCCAGTAGATCCGCGGGACAGATCTACGAGCAGTACTTC.